Shown below are 28 T cell receptor beta chains from a single sample sequenced in a study of immune heterogeneity within non-small cell lung tumors. Multiplex PCR amplified the TCR beta CDR3 region. Its first round ran for 10 to 11 cycles with 32 V and 13 J primers. TCRdb fed the multiplex PCR reads into MiXCR, producing one record per CDR3 protein. This sample yields around 3,000 distinct CDR3 sequences, of which around a fifth are seen a single time; 15% to 20% belongs to the top ten. Bulk tumor genomic DNA, about 570 ng per sample, was the template. Primary tumors were biopsied several times each, far apart, intraoperatively. Untreated, newly diagnosed non-small cell lung cancer patients underwent curative surgery. Sequenced input: lung tumor tissue. These receptors were collected from a man aged 60 to 69 with non-small cell lung cancer.

By its share, this clonotype is large. The chain links TRBV10-3 to TRBJ1-6; D is undetermined. Germline-derived CDR1 and CDR2 are ENHRY and SYGVKD. V was trimmed by 2 bases and J by 9 bases, leaving 8 bases between them. There are 13 residues in the CDR3. The chain's CDR3 is CAISEMLSSPLHF. CDR3 coding DNA: TGTGCCATCAGTGAGATGTTAAGTTCACCCCTCCACTTT.

CDR3 residues: CASSQGTELNTDTQYF. Written as DNA, the CDR3 is TGCGCCAGCAGCCAGGGGACAGAGTTGAACACAGATACGCAGTATTTT. The rearrangement joins TRBV4-1 to TRBJ2-3, with TRBD1 matching over 7 bases. The J segment lost 2 bases and the V segment lost 3 bases, leaving 8 bases of the junction unmatched. This CDR3 contains 16 residues. The germline V gene has CDR1 MGHRA and CDR2 YSYEKL.

Within the sample, this clonotype is medium-sized. The V gene is TRBV12-3 or TRBV12-4, the J gene TRBJ1-6; TRBD1 is a possible D gene (5 bases). V was trimmed by 6 bases and J by 9 bases, leaving 15 bases between them. This CDR3 region has 14 residues. The CDR3: CASRTGTRVSPLHF. DNA of the CDR3: TGTGCCAGCAGGACCGGGACCCGAGTTTCACCCCTCCACTTT.

As concerns this clonotype: This may come from a read error, since a much larger clone is one base off. The rearrangement uses TRBV6-1 and TRBJ1-1; 10 nucleotides agree with TRBD1. Germline V gene lookup returns CDR1 MNHNS and CDR2 SASEGT. This CDR3 region has 18 residues. The CDR3 spells CSSSPRLGQGNWNTEAFF. CDR3 bases: TGTTCCAGCAGTCCACGATTGGGACAGGGGAATTGGAACACTGAAGCTTTCTTT.

Worth noting for this clonotype: This may be a read error, as it is one base from a much larger clone. This rearrangement joins TRBV7-9 to TRBJ2-7; D gene ambiguous. CDR1 and CDR2 from the germline V gene are SEHNR and FQNEAQ (reference sequence). This CDR3 has 13 amino acids. The CDR3 coding sequence is TGTGCCAGCAGTTCATCCGACCGACGCGAGCGGTACTTC. Protein: CASSSSDRRERYF.

This clonotype is medium-sized by share. The chain is built from TRBV5-1 and TRBJ1-3, with a tentative D call TRBD1 (5 bases). The CDR3 runs 14 residues. CDR1 is SGHRS and CDR2 is YFSETQ in the germline V gene. Trimming left V 4 bases short and J 0 bases short, with 8 bases between. The CDR3 region has the DNA TGCGCCAGCAGCCCCCAGGGCTCTGGAAACACCATATATTTT. Translated, it gives CASSPQGSGNTIYF.

About this clonotype itself: This may be a read error, as it is one base from a much larger clone. The chain combines TRBV7-4 with TRBJ2-3; possible D gene TRBD2, 6 bases. The CDR3 length is 16 residues. Germline V gives CDR1 SGHVT, CDR2 SQSDAQ. The CDR3 is CASSWNQGGLTDPQYF. Written as DNA, the CDR3 is TGTGCCAGCAGCTGGAACCAGGGAGGATTAACAGATCCGCAGTATTTT.

Within the sample, this clonotype is medium-sized. The J gene is TRBJ1-6, the V gene TRBV6-1; D is unclear. The CDR3 has 13 amino acids. Germline values: CDR1 MNHNS, CDR2 SASEGT. The ends were cut back, 6 bases at V and 5 bases at J, with 8 bases in the middle. The CDR3 DNA reads TGTGCCAGCAGCGATATTAATAATTCACCCCTCCACTTT. Translating gives CASSDINNSPLHF.

By share of the sample, this clonotype is medium-sized (0.01 to 0.1%). The rearrangement uses TRBV19 and TRBJ2-3, with 8 bases that match TRBD2. The CDR3 has 13 amino acids. The trim removed 6 bases at V and 11 bases at J, leaving 10 bases unmatched. The V gene's germline CDR1 is LNHDA and CDR2 SQIVND (reference sequence). CDR3 nucleotide sequence: TGTGCCAGTAGCCCCGGGACTAGTTTTTTGCAGTATTTT. Translation: CASSPGTSFLQYF.

V is TRBV5-4 and J is TRBJ2-5; D is ambiguous. Germline CDR1 reads SGHNT; CDR2 reads YYREEE (reference sequence). Trimming shortened V by 1 base and J by 4 bases, and 5 bases separated the two germline ends. CDR3 length: 12 amino acids. As DNA, the CDR3 is TGTGCCAGCAGCTTGCATTTAGAGACCCAGTACTTC. It translates to CASSLHLETQYF. Full variable domain (remainder filled in from reference TRBV5-4 and TRBJ2-5): ETGVTQSPTHLIKTRGQQVTLRCSSQSGHNTVSWYQQALGQGPQFIFQYYREEENGRGNFPPRFSGLQFPNYSSELNVNALELDDSALYLCASSLHLETQYFGPGTRLLVL.

By frequency in the sample, this clonotype is medium-sized. The V gene is TRBV29-1, the J gene TRBJ1-1; D is ambiguous. Germline CDR1 and CDR2: SQVTM and ANQGSEA. V dropped 4 bases and J dropped 1 base, with 7 bases sitting between them. There are 12 residues in the CDR3. Written as DNA, the CDR3 is TGCAGCGTTGGAGCAGGGAACACTGAAGCTTTCTTT. Residues: CSVGAGNTEAFF.

By its share, this clonotype is medium-sized. The chain joins TRBV19 to TRBJ2-3; TRBD1 aligns across 9 bases. The V segment lost 5 bases and the J segment 6 bases; nucleotides outside the gene matches: 9. The CDR3 spans 15 residues. The germline V gene encodes CDR1 LNHDA and CDR2 SQIVND (reference sequence). The DNA of the CDR3 is TGTGCCAGTAGTTCCGGGACAGGGCATTTGGATACGCAGTATTTT. Translating gives CASSSGTGHLDTQYF.

By its share, this clonotype is medium-sized. The chain is built from TRBV20-1 and TRBJ1-6; 9 bases match TRBD1. J gave up 8 bases and V 2 bases, and 4 bases lay outside the gene matches. The CDR3 spans 14 residues. Germline V lookup: CDR1 DFQATT, CDR2 SNEGSKA (reference sequence). The CDR3 is CSARTTGGYSPLHF. DNA of the CDR3: TGCAGTGCTAGAACCACAGGGGGCTATTCACCCCTCCACTTT.

This clonotype showed up just a few times. V is TRBV5-4 and J is TRBJ1-6; unclear D gene. Trimming pared 2 bases from V and 8 bases from J, leaving 8 bases between. The CDR3 sequence is 13 residues long. Germline loops: CDR1 SGHNT, CDR2 YYREEE (reference sequence). The CDR3 sequence is CASSLTGHSPLHF. The CDR3 nucleotides are TGTGCCAGCAGCTTAACTGGTCATTCACCCCTCCACTTT.

Judged by abundance, this clonotype is medium-sized. J is TRBJ2-3 and V is TRBV5-1; D remains unclear. The ends were cut back, 0 bases at V and 7 bases at J, with 15 bases in the middle. The CDR3 totals 15 residues. Germline loops: CDR1 SGHRS, CDR2 YFSETQ. The CDR3 here is CASSLVGSSTYTQYF. The CDR3 coding sequence is TGCGCCAGCAGCTTGGTGGGGTCAAGTACTTATACGCAGTATTTT.

Judged by abundance, this clonotype is large. The chain recombines TRBV28 with TRBJ1-2, with D possibly matching TRBD1 (6 bases). The V end was cut by 3 bases, the J end by 8 bases, with 16 bases between. Germline V gives CDR1 MDHEN, CDR2 SYDVKM. There are 14 residues in the CDR3. This CDR3 reads CASSLSRGFFGYTF. For the CDR3, the DNA is TGTGCCAGCAGTTTGAGCAGGGGATTTTTCGGCTACACCTTC.

The chain links TRBV4-1 to TRBJ2-3, with 9 bases fitting TRBD2. CDR3 length equals 20 residues. The ends lost 4 bases at V and 2 bases at J; junction bases unmatched: 19. From germline, CDR1 is MGHRA and CDR2 YSYEKL. The CDR3 is CASSPTRGLAGFSPTDTQYF. The CDR3 coding sequence is TGCGCCAGCAGCCCCACCCGGGGTCTAGCGGGATTTAGTCCCACAGATACGCAGTATTTT.

This clonotype is medium-sized by share. The chain employs TRBV15 and TRBJ2-7; D could derive from TRBD1 or TRBD2 (5 bases each). V dropped 1 base and J dropped 0 bases, with 13 bases sitting between them. The CDR3 is 16 residues long. CDR1 LNHNV and CDR2 YYDKDF come from the germline V gene (reference sequence). CDR3 residues: CATSRVWDVSSYEQYF. In nucleotides, the CDR3 is TGTGCCACCAGCAGAGTGTGGGACGTAAGCTCCTACGAGCAGTACTTC.

In this sample, this clonotype is medium-sized. The genes are TRBV7-9 and TRBJ1-1; D perhaps matches TRBD1 (5 bases). The CDR3 covers 13 residues. Germline V gives CDR1 SEHNR, CDR2 FQNEAQ (reference sequence). V gave up 2 bases and J gave up 8 bases, with 12 bases separating them. The CDR3 DNA follows: TGTGCCAGCAGCTTAAGGCAGTCAGGGGAAGCTTTCTTT. As protein: CASSLRQSGEAFF.

This clonotype is labeled as medium-sized. The J gene is TRBJ2-3, the V gene TRBV27; a weak D match, TRBD1 (6 bases). V was clipped by 5 bases and J by 0 bases, with 15 bases between them. The CDR3 sequence is 16 residues long. Germline V gene data show CDR1 as MNHEY and CDR2 as SMNVEV (reference sequence). Here the CDR3 reads CASSPRGITSTDTQYF. The CDR3 nucleotides read TGTGCCAGCAGTCCAAGGGGGATTACTAGCACAGATACGCAGTATTTT.

This rearrangement joins TRBV3-1 to TRBJ1-4; 9 bases map to TRBD1. The CDR3 loop spans 16 amino acids. In germline, CDR1 is LGHDT, CDR2 YNNKEL (reference sequence). Trimming at V came to 4 bases and at J to 7 bases, leaving 10 bases not matched to a gene. This CDR3 reads CASSPDSGQGTEKLFF. CDR3 nucleotide sequence: TGTGCCAGCAGCCCTGACTCAGGACAGGGGACTGAAAAACTGTTTTTT.

This clonotype qualifies as medium-sized (0.01 to 0.1%). This chain uses TRBV28 with TRBJ2-2; D unresolved. Germline V gene sequence: CDR1 MDHEN, CDR2 SYDVKM. The CDR3 length is 12 residues. V dropped 4 bases and J dropped 4 bases, with 4 bases sitting between them. The CDR3 bases are TGTGCCAGCAGTTCCGGCACCGGGGAGCTGTTTTTT. It specifies CASSSGTGELFF.

In regard to this clonotype: A single base separates this from a much larger clone, so it may be a read error. V and J are TRBV5-1 and TRBJ1-1; no clear D. CDR1 SGHRS and CDR2 YFSETQ come from the germline V gene. V was trimmed by 4 bases and J by 3 bases, leaving 19 bases between them. The CDR3 extends over 16 amino acids. CDR3 sequence: CASSHQELTSHTEAFF. The DNA for the CDR3 is TGCGCCAGCAGCCACCAGGAACTAACTTCGCACACTGAAGCTTTCTTT.

This clonotype is medium-sized by share. V is TRBV6-1 and J is TRBJ1-4, with 9 bases lining up with TRBD1. V lost 10 bases to trimming and J lost 5 bases; unmatched junction nucleotides: 8. This CDR3 spans 14 amino acids. Germline CDR1 and CDR2: MNHNS and SASEGT. The CDR3: CATQGTGRNEKLFF. The CDR3 nucleotides are TGTGCCACTCAAGGGACAGGGCGAAATGAAAAACTGTTTTTT.

This clonotype is labeled medium-sized. The V gene is TRBV28, the J gene TRBJ2-5, with TRBD2 as a possible D gene (5 bases). Trimming left V 8 bases short and J 2 bases short, with 9 bases between. CDR1 is MDHEN and CDR2 is SYDVKM in the germline V gene. This CDR3 is built from 12 residues. This CDR3 reads CASGGLQETQYF. The DNA of the CDR3 is TGTGCCAGCGGCGGGTTACAAGAGACCCAGTACTTC.

This clonotype was counted a few times. A much larger clonotype is one base distant, so this may be a read error. The chain links TRBV6-1 to TRBJ1-5; TRBD1 matches at 7 bases. Germline CDR1 and CDR2: MNHNS and SASEGT. The CDR3 runs 13 residues. CDR3 nucleotide sequence: TGTGCCAGAAGTGAGGTGGACAGGCAGCCCCAGCATTTT. Translated, it gives CARSEVDRQPQHF.

By sample share, this clonotype is medium-sized (0.01 to 0.1%). The chain couples TRBV20-1 to TRBJ2-3, with a tentative D call TRBD2 (5 bases). CDR1 and CDR2 from the germline V gene are DFQATT and SNEGSKA (reference sequence). V was pared by 6 bases and J by 0 bases, with 16 bases between. The CDR3 covers 15 residues. This CDR3 is CSAEAADPSTDTQYF. The CDR3 DNA reads as TGCAGTGCGGAAGCAGCGGATCCTAGCACAGATACGCAGTATTTT.

This clonotype was observed many times. The chain has TRBV27 and TRBJ2-1; 11 positions match TRBD2. This CDR3 is built from 15 residues. Trimming removed 5 bases from V and 4 bases from J; junction bases left unmatched: 4. Germline V lookup: CDR1 MNHEY, CDR2 SMNVEV (reference sequence). CDR3 nucleotides: TGTGCCAGCAGTCTAACTAGCGGGAGTTACAATGAGCAGTTCTTC. Translating it yields CASSLTSGSYNEQFF.